This TCR beta chain was identified during a study of T cells in Graves' hyperthyroidism and ophthalmopathy. The study, taken as a whole, reports: Blood also contained most expanded thyroid clonotypes above 0.001.

Per germline, CDR1 SGDLS and CDR2 YYNGEE. Trimming pared 0 bases from V and 8 bases from J, leaving 8 bases between. The CDR3 is 12 residues long. TCR beta CDR3 region amplification was performed from RNA transcripts. A first-round RT-PCR of the TCR CDR3 used the HTBI primer set. One entry per CDR3 protein, called by TCRdb with MiXCR from the multiplex PCR reads. The sample shows 150,000 to 200,000 distinct CDR3 sequences, over 7.5% of them seen only once. About this clonotype: The antigen is undetermined.

Sample collection date corresponds to first hyperthyroidism diagnosis, prior to any ophthalmopathy symptoms. Sequenced sample: blood. V and J are TRBV9 and TRBJ1-2, with D unresolved. This clonotype originated in a woman in her late teens or twenties with Graves' hyperthyroidism that later progressed to Graves' ophthalmopathy. CDR3 in DNA: TGTGCCAGCAGCGTAGCGGCTAGAGGCTACACCTTC. It yields the protein CASSVAARGYTF. The full variable domain, with the rest looked up from reference TRBV9 and TRBJ1-2, is DSGVTQTPKHLITATGQRVTLRCSPRSGDLSVYWYQQSLDQGLQFLIQYYNGEERAKGNILERFSAQQFPDLHSELNLSSLELGDSALYFCASSVAARGYTFGSGTRLTVV.